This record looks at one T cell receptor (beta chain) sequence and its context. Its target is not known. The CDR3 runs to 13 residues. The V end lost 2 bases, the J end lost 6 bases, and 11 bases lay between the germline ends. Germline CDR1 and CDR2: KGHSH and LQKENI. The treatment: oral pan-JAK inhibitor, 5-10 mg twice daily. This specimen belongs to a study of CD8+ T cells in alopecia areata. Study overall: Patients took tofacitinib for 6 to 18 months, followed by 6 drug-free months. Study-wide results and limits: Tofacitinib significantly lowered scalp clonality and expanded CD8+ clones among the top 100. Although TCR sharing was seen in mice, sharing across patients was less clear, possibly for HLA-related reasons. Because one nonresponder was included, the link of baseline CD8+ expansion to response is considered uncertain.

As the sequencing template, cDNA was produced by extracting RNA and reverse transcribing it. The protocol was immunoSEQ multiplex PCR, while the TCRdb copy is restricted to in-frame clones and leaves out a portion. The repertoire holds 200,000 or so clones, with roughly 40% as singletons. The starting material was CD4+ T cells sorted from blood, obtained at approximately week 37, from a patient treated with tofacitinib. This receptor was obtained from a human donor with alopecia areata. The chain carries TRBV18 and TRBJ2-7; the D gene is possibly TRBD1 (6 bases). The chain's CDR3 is CASSPVLGAEQYF. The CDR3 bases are TGTGCCAGCTCACCAGTTCTGGGGGCCGAGCAGTACTTC.